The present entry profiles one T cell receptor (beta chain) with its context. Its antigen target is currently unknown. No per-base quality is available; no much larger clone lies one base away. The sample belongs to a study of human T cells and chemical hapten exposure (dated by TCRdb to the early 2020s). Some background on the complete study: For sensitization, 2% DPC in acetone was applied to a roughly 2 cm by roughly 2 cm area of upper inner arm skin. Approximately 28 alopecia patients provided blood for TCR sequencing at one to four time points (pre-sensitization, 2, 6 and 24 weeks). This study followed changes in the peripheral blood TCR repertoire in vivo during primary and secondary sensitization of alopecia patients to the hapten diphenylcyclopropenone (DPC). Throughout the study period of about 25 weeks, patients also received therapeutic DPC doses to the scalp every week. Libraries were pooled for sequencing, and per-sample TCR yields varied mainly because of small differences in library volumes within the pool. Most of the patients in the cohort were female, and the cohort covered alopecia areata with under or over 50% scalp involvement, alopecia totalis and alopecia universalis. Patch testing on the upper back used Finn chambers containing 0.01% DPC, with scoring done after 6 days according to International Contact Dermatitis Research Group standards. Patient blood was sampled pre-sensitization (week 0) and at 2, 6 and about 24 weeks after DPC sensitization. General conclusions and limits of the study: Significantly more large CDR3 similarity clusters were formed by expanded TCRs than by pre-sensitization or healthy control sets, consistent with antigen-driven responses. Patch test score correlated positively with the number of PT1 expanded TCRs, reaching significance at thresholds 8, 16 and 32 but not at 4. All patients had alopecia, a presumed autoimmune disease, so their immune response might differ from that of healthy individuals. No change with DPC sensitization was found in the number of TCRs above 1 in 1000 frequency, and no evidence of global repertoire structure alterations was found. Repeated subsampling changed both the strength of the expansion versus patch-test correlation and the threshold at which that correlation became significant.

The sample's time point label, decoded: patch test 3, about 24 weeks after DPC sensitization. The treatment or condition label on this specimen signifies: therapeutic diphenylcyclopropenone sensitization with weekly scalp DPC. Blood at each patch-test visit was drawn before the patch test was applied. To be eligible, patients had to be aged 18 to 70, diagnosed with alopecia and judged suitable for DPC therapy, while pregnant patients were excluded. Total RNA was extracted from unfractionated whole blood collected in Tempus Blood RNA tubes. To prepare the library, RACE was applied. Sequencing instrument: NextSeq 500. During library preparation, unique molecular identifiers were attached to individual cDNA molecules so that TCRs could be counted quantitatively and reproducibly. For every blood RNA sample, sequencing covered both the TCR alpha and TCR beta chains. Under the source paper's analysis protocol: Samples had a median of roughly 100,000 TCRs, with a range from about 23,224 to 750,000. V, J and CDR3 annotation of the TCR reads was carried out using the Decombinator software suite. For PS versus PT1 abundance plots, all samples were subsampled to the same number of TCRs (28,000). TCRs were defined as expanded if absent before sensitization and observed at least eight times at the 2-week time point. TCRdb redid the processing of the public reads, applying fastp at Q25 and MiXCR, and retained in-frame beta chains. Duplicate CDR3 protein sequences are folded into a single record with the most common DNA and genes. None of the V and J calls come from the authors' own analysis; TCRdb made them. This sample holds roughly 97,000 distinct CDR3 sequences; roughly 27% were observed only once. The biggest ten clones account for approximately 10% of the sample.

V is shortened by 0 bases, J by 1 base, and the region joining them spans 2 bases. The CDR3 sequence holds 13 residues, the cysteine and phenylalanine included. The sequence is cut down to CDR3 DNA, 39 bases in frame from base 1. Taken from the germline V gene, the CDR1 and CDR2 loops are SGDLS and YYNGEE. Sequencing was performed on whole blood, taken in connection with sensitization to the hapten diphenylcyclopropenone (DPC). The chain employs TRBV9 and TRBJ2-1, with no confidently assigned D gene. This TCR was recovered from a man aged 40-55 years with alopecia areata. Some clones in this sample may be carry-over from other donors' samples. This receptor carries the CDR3 CASSVGSYNEQFF. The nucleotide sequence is TGTGCCAGCAGCGTAGGATCCTACAATGAGCAGTTCTTC. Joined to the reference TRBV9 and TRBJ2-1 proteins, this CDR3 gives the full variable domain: DSGVTQTPKHLITATGQRVTLRCSPRSGDLSVYWYQQSLDQGLQFLIQYYNGEERAKGNILERFSAQQFPDLHSELNLSSLELGDSALYFCASSVGSYNEQFFGPGTRLTVL.